This TCR beta chain emerged from a study of Ad26.COV2.S vaccination and SARS-CoV-2 variants. General study points: Substantial post-vaccination breadth of spike-specific CD8+ and CD4+ T cell responses was reported.

Treatment of the sample: some 20 received Ad26.COV2.S at low or high dose, single or two shots; several received placebo; per-sample allocation not given. Material that was analyzed had been drawn on day 63 after the first vaccine or placebo injection. The germline V gene has CDR1 MNHEY and CDR2 SMNVEV (reference sequence). The V end lost 0 bases, the J end lost 5 bases, and 7 bases lay between the germline ends. The CDR3 contains 13 residues. Sequenced by immunoSEQ multiplex PCR; TCRdb stores in-frame clones only, minus some. The data show about 680,000 clones, with about 89% seen just once and approximately 1.5% held by the top ten. On this clone: Its antigen is not identified.

Sequenced here: peripheral blood, sampled in a trial of Ad26.COV2.S vaccine versus placebo. This chain links TRBV27 with TRBJ1-1; possibly TRBD1 for D (5 bases). This TCR was recovered from a person aged 18-60 years who received the Ad26.COV2.S COVID-19 vaccine or a placebo. The CDR3 reads CASSLSWGTEAFF. CDR3 sequence (DNA): TGTGCCAGCAGTTTATCGTGGGGGACTGAAGCTTTCTTT.